Below, 6 T cell receptor beta chains from the same sample are listed, as sequenced in a study of blood T cell repertoires in COVID-19. Libraries were prepared by immunoSEQ multiplex PCR; TCRdb keeps only in-frame clonotypes and omits some of them. Among approximately 470,000 clones listed, approximately 83% were seen once. The sequencing input was peripheral blood. The origin of the receptors is a human donor in a cohort sampled during active COVID-19.

The gene calls are TRBV7-2 and TRBJ2-7; D not resolved. This CDR3 spans 12 amino acids. V was shortened by 5 bases and J by 7 bases, with 12 bases between the two germline ends. CDR1 is SGHTA and CDR2 is FQGNSA in the germline V gene. CDR3 bases: TGTGCCAGCAGCGTTAACCAGAGGGAGCAGTACTTC. It encodes CASSVNQREQYF. The whole variable domain, remainder taken from reference TRBV7-2 and TRBJ2-7, is GAGVSQSPSNKVTEKGKDVELRCDPISGHTALYWYRQSLGQGLEFLIYFQGNSAPDKSGLPSDRFSAERTGGSVSTLTIQRTQQEDSAVYLCASSVNQREQYFGPGTRLTVT.

The chain recombines TRBV18 with TRBJ2-5, with TRBD1 identical over 8 bases. With V trimmed by 2 bases and J by 14 bases, 10 bases remained unmatched. The CDR3 extends over 13 amino acids. From germline, CDR1 is KGHSH and CDR2 LQKENI. This chain's CDR3 is CASSPSDDRGGYF. For the CDR3, the DNA is TGTGCCAGCTCACCATCCGACGACAGGGGTGGATACTTC.

This chain connects TRBV5-3 to TRBJ2-7; 7 bases align to TRBD1. TRBV5-3 is noted as an ORF with a role that remains uncertain. The CDR3 contains 15 residues. Trimming removed 4 bases from V and 5 bases from J; junction bases left unmatched: 12. The CDR3 is CARSLVEGATHEQYF. CDR3 bases: TGTGCCAGAAGCCTTGTAGAGGGGGCCACCCACGAGCAGTACTTC.

This rearrangement joins TRBV5-4 to TRBJ2-2; D is perhaps TRBD1 (6 bases). Trimming removed 4 bases at V and 0 bases at J, with 13 bases between. Germline CDR1 is SGHNT and CDR2 is YYREEE (reference sequence). The CDR3 covers 16 residues. The CDR3 region is CASSPGQRANTGELFF. The CDR3, as DNA: TGTGCCAGCAGCCCTGGACAGCGCGCGAACACCGGGGAGCTGTTTTTT.

In its sample, this clone was seen once. The rearrangement uses TRBV7-2 and TRBJ2-3; the match to TRBD2 covers 9 bases. After removal of 6 bases from V and 4 bases from J, the junction contained 8 bases not matched to a gene. The CDR3 is 15 amino acids. In germline, CDR1 is SGHTA, CDR2 FQGNSA. DNA for the CDR3: TGTGCCAGCAGACTGGGGCTAGCGGGACCAGATACGCAGTATTTT. It encodes CASRLGLAGPDTQYF.

This clone was recorded only once. The chain links TRBV27 to TRBJ2-3; 8 bases fit TRBD2. The trim removed 3 bases at V and 3 bases at J, leaving 5 bases unmatched. The CDR3 is made up of 15 amino acids. CDR1 and CDR2 (germline): MNHEY, SMNVEV (reference sequence). The CDR3 DNA reads TGTGCCAGCAGTTTGACGGGAGGGCATACAGATACGCAGTATTTT. Translation: CASSLTGGHTDTQYF.